This T cell receptor beta chain was recovered during a study of T-cell reconstitution after alpha-beta-depleted transplantation in children. Germline loops: CDR1 MGHRA, CDR2 YSYEKL. Trimming left V 7 bases short and J 0 bases short, with 16 bases between. The CDR3 covers 15 residues. TCRbeta library construction was performed incorporating unique molecular identifiers. TCRdb re-called the PCR reads with MiXCR, one entry per CDR3 protein. Among roughly 300,000 distinct CDR3 sequences, around 10% were seen once, and the ten largest hold 2% to 3%. This clonotype originated in a human donor who donated a stem cell graft to a child with acute lymphoblastic leukemia. The rearrangement joins TRBV4-1 to TRBJ2-7; D is perhaps TRBD2 (5 bases). Specimen: PBMCs from the stem cell graft donor, collected from the stem cell graft. This CDR3 is CASTRGPGGSYEQYF. CDR3 in DNA: TGCGCCAGCACCCGAGGTCCCGGAGGCTCCTACGAGCAGTACTTC.